What follows are 4 T cell receptor beta chains derived from one specimen sequenced in a study of CD8 T cells in ankylosing spondylitis (TCRdb year 2017). Beyond this particular receptor, the publication reports: A TCR beta motif made up of several highly homologous amino acid variants appeared to be characteristic of blood from ankylosing spondylitis patients.

The protocol used for the library was 5' RACE. TCRdb shows the sequencer as Illumina HiSeq 2500. TCRdb redid the processing of the public reads, applying fastp at Q25 and MiXCR, and retained in-frame beta chains. Identical CDR3 proteins give one entry, which carries the most common genes and DNA. This sample comprises approximately 540,000 distinct CDR3 sequences, more than 9.5% of them detected only once. Of the sample, about 6.8% falls within the top ten clones. These receptors' antigens are unknown. Specimen: blood, either unsorted or a sorted T cell fraction (not recorded which). The receptors were gathered from a male donor with ankylosing spondylitis.

This clonotype was found many times. The chain couples TRBV12-3 or TRBV12-4 to TRBJ1-2; weak D call: TRBD1 (5 bases). The CDR3 runs to 12 residues. V was cut by 3 bases and J by 5 bases, with 7 bases left in between. The CDR3 region has the DNA TGTGCCAGCAGTTTTGAGGGGTATGGCTACACCTTC. This codes for CASSFEGYGYTF.

This clonotype was observed at least ten times. CDR3 in amino acids: CASSFLIAGGPYNEQFF. CDR3 nucleotide sequence: TGTGCCAGCAGTTTCCTTATAGCGGGAGGGCCCTACAATGAGCAGTTCTTC. The rearrangement links TRBV27 to TRBJ2-1; 11 bases map to TRBD2. In germline, CDR1 is MNHEY, CDR2 SMNVEV (reference sequence). V shed 3 bases, J shed 2 bases, and the junction held 6 bases outside the gene matches. The CDR3 is 17 amino acids.

This sequence joins TRBV29-1 and TRBJ2-3; D gene unclear. The CDR3 is 10 residues long. CDR1 SQVTM and CDR2 ANQGSEA come from the germline V gene. The V end lost 5 bases, the J end lost 5 bases, and 5 bases lay between the germline ends. CDR3 protein: CSVRLDTQYF. Written as DNA, the CDR3 is TGCAGCGTTCGGTTAGATACGCAGTATTTT.

This clonotype was seen a handful of times. The rearrangement links TRBV11-2 to TRBJ2-1, with 7 bases fitting TRBD2. This CDR3 comprises 16 residues. Losses at the gene ends were 6 bases for V and 1 base for J; bases not matched to a gene: 9. CDR1 and CDR2 (germline): SGHAT, FQNNGV. CDR3: CASSSPRAGSYNEQFF. The DNA of the CDR3 is TGTGCCAGCAGTTCCCCTCGAGCGGGATCCTACAATGAGCAGTTCTTC.